The present T cell receptor (beta chain) was sequenced within a study of cytomegalovirus exposure and HLA in healthy donors. Study information: Of all 360 or so donors who were genotyped, 80% to 85% belonged to the Caucasian-associated ancestry cluster.

V lost 6 bases, J lost 2 bases, and 10 bases lay in between. The CDR3 totals 13 residues. Germline assignment: CDR1 SNHLY and CDR2 FYNNEI. For this clone: Its antigen is as yet unknown.

Broader study findings: Earlier analysis yielded a pattern in which most TCR beta V segments were productive about 90% or about 30% of the time.

In the PCR, 60 Vbeta and 13 Jbeta primers were used. Clones were sequenced by immunoSEQ multiplex PCR, and TCRdb holds only the in-frame ones, with some missing. The sample has under 250,000 clones; the top ten hold about 1%. V gene TRBV2 combines with J gene TRBJ1-2; D gene unclear. This clonotype was obtained from a girl aged 2 to 9 in good health and CMV-seropositive. Sequences were obtained from PBMCs. The CDR3 here is CASSPVRNYGYTF. As DNA, the CDR3 is TGTGCCAGCAGCCCAGTACGAAACTATGGCTACACCTTC. The whole variable domain, filled in from reference TRBV2 and TRBJ1-2, reads EPEVTQTPSHQVTQMGQEVILRCVPISNHLYFYWYRQILGQKVEFLVSFYNNEISEKSEIFDDQFSVERPDGSNFTLKIRSTKLEDSAMYFCASSPVRNYGYTFGSGTRLTVV.